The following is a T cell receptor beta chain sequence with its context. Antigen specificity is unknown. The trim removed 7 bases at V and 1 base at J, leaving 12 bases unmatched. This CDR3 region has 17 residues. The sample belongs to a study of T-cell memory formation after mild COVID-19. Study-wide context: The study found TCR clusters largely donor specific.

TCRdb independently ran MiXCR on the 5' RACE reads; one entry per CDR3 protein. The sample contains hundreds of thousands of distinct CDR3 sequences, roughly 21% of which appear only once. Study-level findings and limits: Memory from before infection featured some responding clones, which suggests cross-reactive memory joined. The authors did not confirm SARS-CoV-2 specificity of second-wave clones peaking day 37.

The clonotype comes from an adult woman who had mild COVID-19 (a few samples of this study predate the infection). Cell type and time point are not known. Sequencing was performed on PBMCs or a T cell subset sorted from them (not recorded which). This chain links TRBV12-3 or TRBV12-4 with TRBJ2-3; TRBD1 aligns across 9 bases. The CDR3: CASTSPGTGKRTDTQYF. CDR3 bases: TGTGCCAGCACCTCGCCCGGGACAGGGAAACGCACAGATACGCAGTATTTT.